The TCR beta chain under discussion was sequenced for a study of molecular identifiers for immune sequencing clone quantification. The germline CDR1 and CDR2 sequences are LGHNA and YSLEER. This CDR3 is built from 18 residues. J gave up 4 bases and V 0 bases, and 13 bases lay outside the gene matches. From the PCR reads, TCRdb called clonotypes with MiXCR, one entry per CDR3 protein. The sample consists of hundreds of thousands of distinct CDR3 sequences, 25% of them appearing once. The clonotype originates from a human donor in good health. Some libraries in this study had Jurkat cell RNA spiked in. The sequenced sample was naive CD8+ T cells from blood, with Jurkat cell RNA spiked in. Noted subset: FACS-sorted CD8+CD4-CCR7+CD45RA+ naive T cells. This chain links TRBV4-3 with TRBJ2-3; 7 nucleotides align to TRBD1. DNA for the CDR3: TGCGCCAGCAGCCAAGAGAGACAGGGCCCCGCGGGCCCAGATACGCAGTATTTT. Translation: CASSQERQGPAGPDTQYF.